The rows below give T cell receptor beta chains drawn from one sample of a study of blood T cell repertoires in COVID-19. Data came from immunoSEQ multiplex PCR; TCRdb stores just in-frame clones and leaves some out. The sample yields 130,000 or so clones, roughly 89% seen once. Source material: peripheral blood. These receptors all come from a man aged 35-49 years with acute or convalescent COVID-19. Both conserved end residues are part of each CDR3. Fields, in order: D gene, clone size, V gene, J gene, CDR3 DNA, CDR3 protein. D genes are given only for firm matches. Expanded clones get a size class; other rows say once, few or many, or leave the size out.

D gene: .
clone size: once
V gene: TRBV15
J gene: TRBJ1-1
CDR3 DNA: TGTGCCACCAGCAGAGATGGAGCAGGGAATGAAGCTTTCTTT
CDR3 protein: CATSRDGAGNEAFF

D gene: .
clone size: few
V gene: TRBV5-4
J gene: TRBJ1-1
CDR3 DNA: TGTGCCAGCAGCTTGGGGCAGGATAACACTGAAGCTTTCTTT
CDR3 protein: CASSLGQDNTEAFF

D gene: .
clone size: .
V gene: TRBV7-2
J gene: TRBJ1-1
CDR3 DNA: TGTGCCAGCAGCTTAGTAGCGAACACTGAAGCTTTCTTT
CDR3 protein: CASSLVANTEAFF

D gene: .
clone size: .
V gene: TRBV24-1
J gene: TRBJ2-1
CDR3 DNA: TGTGCCACCAGTGATTTAGGAGGGAAAAAACGATTCTTC
CDR3 protein: CATSDLGGKKRFF

D gene: TRBD1
clone size: .
V gene: TRBV7-8
J gene: TRBJ2-1
CDR3 DNA: TGTGCCAGCAGCCGGACAGGGGGTCGGGTAGCGGGCCTGAGCTCCTACAATGAGCAGTTCTTC
CDR3 protein: CASSRTGGRVAGLSSYNEQFF

D gene: .
clone size: .
V gene: TRBV18
J gene: TRBJ2-5
CDR3 DNA: TGTGCCAGCTCATCCAGGGGCTCCCAAGAGACCCAGTACTTC
CDR3 protein: CASSSRGSQETQYF

D gene: .
clone size: .
V gene: TRBV15
J gene: TRBJ2-1
CDR3 DNA: TGTGCCACCAGCAGAGGGACTAAAACCGGCAATGAGCAGTTCTTC
CDR3 protein: CATSRGTKTGNEQFF

D gene: TRBD1
clone size: once
V gene: TRBV11-2
J gene: TRBJ1-1
CDR3 DNA: TGTGCCAGCAGCCCAGGACAGGGCGCTGAAGCTTTCTTT
CDR3 protein: CASSPGQGAEAFF

D gene: .
clone size: .
V gene: TRBV3-1/TRBV3-2
J gene: TRBJ1-2
CDR3 DNA: TGTGCCAGCAGCCCATGGAGTGGTGGCTACACCTTC
CDR3 protein: CASSPWSGGYTF

D gene: TRBD1
clone size: .
V gene: TRBV11-1
J gene: TRBJ2-1
CDR3 DNA: TGTGCCAGCAGCTTAGAACAGGGGGCCTACAATGAGCAGTTCTTC
CDR3 protein: CASSLEQGAYNEQFF

D gene: .
clone size: .
V gene: TRBV25-1
J gene: TRBJ1-2
CDR3 DNA: TGTGCCAGCACCACCGGGGCAGGGGATTATATGGGCTACACCTTC
CDR3 protein: CASTTGAGDYMGYTF

D gene: TRBD1
clone size: .
V gene: TRBV30
J gene: TRBJ1-1
CDR3 DNA: TGTGCCTGGAGCTCCCAGGGGGACACTGAAGCTTTCTTT
CDR3 protein: CAWSSQGDTEAFF

D gene: TRBD1
clone size: .
V gene: TRBV3-1/TRBV3-2
J gene: TRBJ1-6
CDR3 DNA: TGTGCCAGTCAGGTAGGGGGCGAGAATTCACCCCTCCACTTT
CDR3 protein: CASQVGGENSPLHF

D gene: TRBD1
clone size: .
V gene: TRBV20-1
J gene: TRBJ2-7
CDR3 DNA: TGCAGTGGGCAGGGGGCCGACGAGCAGTACTTC
CDR3 protein: CSGQGADEQYF

D gene: TRBD1
clone size: .
V gene: TRBV6-5
J gene: TRBJ1-6
CDR3 DNA: TGTGCCAGCAGTTCCGGGACAGGGTTCGGATCACCCCTCCACTTT
CDR3 protein: CASSSGTGFGSPLHF

D gene: .
clone size: .
V gene: TRBV9
J gene: TRBJ2-3
CDR3 DNA: TGTGCCAGCAGCGTAGCTTGGCGGGACGGGACAGATACGCAGTATTTT
CDR3 protein: CASSVAWRDGTDTQYF

D gene: .
clone size: .
V gene: TRBV6-5
J gene: TRBJ1-5
CDR3 DNA: TGTGCCAGCAGTCAAACAGGGAACAATCAGCCCCAGCATTTT
CDR3 protein: CASSQTGNNQPQHF

D gene: .
clone size: .
V gene: TRBV2
J gene: TRBJ1-2
CDR3 DNA: TGTGCCAGCAAATTTGAGGGTTGGGGCTATGGCTACACCTTC
CDR3 protein: CASKFEGWGYGYTF

D gene: TRBD1
clone size: .
V gene: TRBV7-3
J gene: TRBJ1-6
CDR3 DNA: TGTGCCAGCAGCACGGGACAGGGGAATTCACCCCTCCACTTT
CDR3 protein: CASSTGQGNSPLHF

D gene: .
clone size: .
V gene: TRBV5-8
J gene: TRBJ2-5
CDR3 DNA: TGTGCCAGCAGCTTGGGAGGGCTCCAATTGACGACCCAGTACTTC
CDR3 protein: CASSLGGLQLTTQYF

D gene: TRBD1
clone size: .
V gene: TRBV4-3
J gene: TRBJ2-2
CDR3 DNA: TGCGCCAGCAGCCACCTCTGGACAGGGAATAACCCCGGGGAGCTGTTTTTT
CDR3 protein: CASSHLWTGNNPGELFF

D gene: .
clone size: .
V gene: TRBV10-3
J gene: TRBJ2-2
CDR3 DNA: TGTGCCATCAGTGAGAGGGGGAACACCGGGGAGCTGTTTTTT
CDR3 protein: CAISERGNTGELFF

D gene: .
clone size: .
V gene: TRBV9
J gene: TRBJ1-4
CDR3 DNA: TGTGCCAGCAGCGTTCACGCGGCAGCAACTAATGAAAAACTGTTTTTT
CDR3 protein: CASSVHAAATNEKLFF

D gene: TRBD2
clone size: .
V gene: TRBV11-1
J gene: TRBJ2-1
CDR3 DNA: TGTGCCAGCAGCTTAGTTTTTAGCGGGGGAAATGAGCAGTTCTTC
CDR3 protein: CASSLVFSGGNEQFF

D gene: .
clone size: .
V gene: TRBV9
J gene: TRBJ2-1
CDR3 DNA: TGTGCCAGCAGCGTAGTGGGGAGAAGAGAGCAGAATGAGCAGTTCTTC
CDR3 protein: CASSVVGRREQNEQFF

D gene: .
clone size: .
V gene: TRBV7-2
J gene: TRBJ1-3
CDR3 DNA: .
CDR3 protein: CASSLVFGQEYSGNTIYF

D gene: TRBD1
clone size: .
V gene: TRBV12-5
J gene: TRBJ2-1
CDR3 DNA: TGTGCTAGTGGTTTGAACCAGGGGGTCGGTGGCTCCTACAATGAGCAGTTCTTC
CDR3 protein: CASGLNQGVGGSYNEQFF

D gene: TRBD1
clone size: .
V gene: TRBV5-1
J gene: TRBJ1-3
CDR3 DNA: TGCGCCAGCAGCTTGGGAGGGACAGGGCAAGGAGTCTCTGGAAACACCATATATTTT
CDR3 protein: CASSLGGTGQGVSGNTIYF

D gene: .
clone size: .
V gene: TRBV5-4
J gene: TRBJ1-2
CDR3 DNA: TGTGCCAGCAACCTCGGGTCTGGATCGATCTCTAACTATGGCTACACCTTC
CDR3 protein: CASNLGSGSISNYGYTF

D gene: .
clone size: .
V gene: TRBV6-2/TRBV6-3
J gene: TRBJ2-1
CDR3 DNA: TGTGCCAGCAGTTACCCCGAGGGGGTGCGGGGGCGGACCTACAATGAGCAGTTCTTC
CDR3 protein: CASSYPEGVRGRTYNEQFF

D gene: TRBD2
clone size: .
V gene: TRBV24-1
J gene: TRBJ2-1
CDR3 DNA: TGTGCCACCAGTGTTTCGGGAGGGCTCCTCAATGAGCAGTTCTTC
CDR3 protein: CATSVSGGLLNEQFF

D gene: .
clone size: .
V gene: TRBV6-5
J gene: TRBJ1-6
CDR3 DNA: TGTGCCAGCATTGTAGGGCCCCCGGGGAATTCACCCCTCCACTTT
CDR3 protein: CASIVGPPGNSPLHF

D gene: .
clone size: few
V gene: TRBV29-1
J gene: TRBJ1-2
CDR3 DNA: TGCAGCGTTGGGGCAGTCGATTCGCCCCATAATGGCTACACCTTC
CDR3 protein: CSVGAVDSPHNGYTF

D gene: .
clone size: .
V gene: TRBV7-9
J gene: TRBJ1-2
CDR3 DNA: TGTGCCAGCAGCTTAGATATTACACCGCCGTCTAACTATGGCTACACCTTC
CDR3 protein: CASSLDITPPSNYGYTF

D gene: .
clone size: .
V gene: TRBV30
J gene: TRBJ1-1
CDR3 DNA: TGTGCCTGGACCGGGGGAGTGGCGGGTAGAACCACTGAAGCTTTCTTT
CDR3 protein: CAWTGGVAGRTTEAFF

D gene: TRBD1
clone size: .
V gene: TRBV24-1
J gene: TRBJ1-1
CDR3 DNA: TGTGCCACCAGTAGGGCAGGGGGAAACACTGAAGCTTTCTTT
CDR3 protein: CATSRAGGNTEAFF

D gene: TRBD1
clone size: .
V gene: TRBV5-1
J gene: TRBJ2-3
CDR3 DNA: TGCGCCAGCAGCTTGGGCCAAGGGACAGGGGGCACAGATACGCAGTATTTT
CDR3 protein: CASSLGQGTGGTDTQYF

D gene: TRBD1
clone size: .
V gene: TRBV11-2
J gene: TRBJ1-2
CDR3 DNA: TGTGCCAGCAGCTTAGATCTAAGGCGACAGGGTGTCTCTACTGGCTACACCTTC
CDR3 protein: CASSLDLRRQGVSTGYTF

D gene: .
clone size: .
V gene: TRBV29-1
J gene: TRBJ1-5
CDR3 DNA: TGCAGCGTTTCCAGGGGCCCCGGCAATCAGCCCCAGCATTTT
CDR3 protein: CSVSRGPGNQPQHF

D gene: TRBD1
clone size: .
V gene: TRBV9
J gene: TRBJ1-1
CDR3 DNA: TGTGCCAGCAGCGGGGGGACAGGGGGTAAGACTGAAGCTTTCTTT
CDR3 protein: CASSGGTGGKTEAFF

D gene: TRBD2
clone size: .
V gene: TRBV6-5
J gene: TRBJ2-1
CDR3 DNA: TGTGCCAGCATTCGACTAGCGGGTTACAATGAGCAGTTCTTC
CDR3 protein: CASIRLAGYNEQFF

D gene: .
clone size: .
V gene: TRBV12-3/TRBV12-4
J gene: TRBJ1-1
CDR3 DNA: TGTGCCAGCAGCCGACACCCTAACACTGAAGCTTTCTTT
CDR3 protein: CASSRHPNTEAFF

D gene: TRBD2
clone size: .
V gene: TRBV11-2
J gene: TRBJ2-5
CDR3 DNA: TGTGCCAGCAGCTTAGACCCCAGGACTAGCGGGAGTGTGGAAGAGACCCAGTACTTC
CDR3 protein: CASSLDPRTSGSVEETQYF

D gene: .
clone size: .
V gene: TRBV5-5
J gene: TRBJ1-5
CDR3 DNA: TGTGCCAGCAGCTTTAGCAGATTAAATCAGCCCCAGCATTTT
CDR3 protein: CASSFSRLNQPQHF

D gene: .
clone size: once
V gene: TRBV11-2
J gene: TRBJ1-1
CDR3 DNA: TGTGCCAGCAGCTTAGACGTGGGGGAGGTCGGGCCTGAAGCTTTCTTT
CDR3 protein: CASSLDVGEVGPEAFF

D gene: TRBD1
clone size: .
V gene: TRBV5-1
J gene: TRBJ2-5
CDR3 DNA: TGCGCCAGCAGCACCGGGACAGGGCGCGGGGTATGGCTCCAAGAGACCCAGTACTTC
CDR3 protein: CASSTGTGRGVWLQETQYF

D gene: TRBD1
clone size: .
V gene: TRBV19
J gene: TRBJ1-5
CDR3 DNA: TGTGCCAGTATGGGGACAGGGGGAAATCAGCCCCAGCATTTT
CDR3 protein: CASMGTGGNQPQHF

D gene: .
clone size: few
V gene: TRBV3-1/TRBV3-2
J gene: TRBJ2-5
CDR3 DNA: TGTGCCAGCAGCCCTTCTTTCAGGGAGACCCAGTACTTC
CDR3 protein: CASSPSFRETQYF

D gene: .
clone size: .
V gene: TRBV6-5
J gene: TRBJ2-1
CDR3 DNA: TGTGCCAGCAGTTACGGTTCGGGGTTCCACAATGAGCAGTTCTTC
CDR3 protein: CASSYGSGFHNEQFF

D gene: TRBD1
clone size: .
V gene: TRBV19
J gene: TRBJ1-1
CDR3 DNA: TGTGCCAGTAGGTCCGACAGGGGAGAGAACACTGAAGCTTTCTTT
CDR3 protein: CASRSDRGENTEAFF

D gene: .
clone size: once
V gene: TRBV21-1
J gene: TRBJ1-2
CDR3 DNA: TGTGCCAGCAGCAAAGGGTTCGACAGGGGAACATATGGCTACACCTTC
CDR3 protein: CASSKGFDRGTYGYTF

D gene: .
clone size: .
V gene: TRBV5-8
J gene: TRBJ1-4
CDR3 DNA: TGTGCCAGCAGCTTGCTCGCGCCGCGCGGGCTGTTTTTT
CDR3 protein: CASSLLAPRGLFF

D gene: .
clone size: .
V gene: TRBV6-1
J gene: TRBJ1-1
CDR3 DNA: TGTGCCAGCAGTGAAGCAGTCAGGAAAACTGAAGCTTTCTTT
CDR3 protein: CASSEAVRKTEAFF

D gene: .
clone size: .
V gene: TRBV10-3
J gene: TRBJ1-3
CDR3 DNA: TGTGCCATCAAAGGGGAAGTTGCTGGAAACACCATATATTTT
CDR3 protein: CAIKGEVAGNTIYF

D gene: TRBD1
clone size: .
V gene: TRBV6-5
J gene: TRBJ2-7
CDR3 DNA: TGTGCCAGCAGGATGGACAGGAACTCCTACGAGCAGTACTTC
CDR3 protein: CASRMDRNSYEQYF

D gene: .
clone size: .
V gene: TRBV9
J gene: TRBJ1-2
CDR3 DNA: TGTGCCAGCAGCCAGAATAATTATGGCTACACCTTC
CDR3 protein: CASSQNNYGYTF

D gene: .
clone size: .
V gene: TRBV21-1
J gene: TRBJ1-2
CDR3 DNA: TGTGCCAGCAGCGAGACTTCCGGGACTGGGGCCGATGGCTACACCTTC
CDR3 protein: CASSETSGTGADGYTF

D gene: TRBD1
clone size: .
V gene: TRBV6-5
J gene: TRBJ2-7
CDR3 DNA: TGTGCCAGCACCCCGGACAGGGGCCCCTACGAGCAGTACTTC
CDR3 protein: CASTPDRGPYEQYF

D gene: .
clone size: .
V gene: TRBV30
J gene: TRBJ2-6
CDR3 DNA: TGTGCCTGGAGTGTATCTGTTCCTGGGGCCAACGTCCTGACTTTC
CDR3 protein: CAWSVSVPGANVLTF